Listed here are 25 T cell receptor beta chains from one sample, sequenced in a study of PD-1 blockade in mismatch repair-deficient tumors. Stated time point: roughly ten-day in vitro stimulation with candidate neoantigen peptide 6. No cognate antigen is known for these TCRs. Clones were read by immunoSEQ multiplex PCR, and TCRdb kept only the in-frame ones, dropping some. The sample includes approximately 13,000 clones, 86% of them seen just once. The sample here was cells cultured in vitro, taken from a patient treated with pembrolizumab. These receptors were obtained from an adult with mismatch repair-deficient cancer.

This rearrangement joins TRBV28 to TRBJ1-2; 12 bases align to TRBD1. CDR1 and CDR2 (germline): MDHEN, SYDVKM. The CDR3 runs to 17 residues. V shed 3 bases and J 4 bases; nucleotides not matched to a gene: 9. CDR3 DNA sequence: TGTGCCAGCAGTTTGGGGACAGGGGGCGGTCAAAGCTATGGCTACACCTTC. Translated: CASSLGTGGGQSYGYTF.

The CDR3 is CASSSLSGANVLTF. CDR3 sequence (DNA): TGTGCCAGCAGCTCCTTGTCTGGGGCCAACGTCCTGACTTTC. The chain has TRBV7-2 and TRBJ2-6; D ambiguous. The CDR3 is 14 residues long. In germline, CDR1 is SGHTA, CDR2 FQGNSA. The germline V and J ends were trimmed by 4 bases and 1 base, with 5 bases remaining between them.

The chain carries TRBV6-5 and TRBJ2-1, with TRBD2 matching 7 bases. The germline CDR1 and CDR2 sequences are MNHEY and SVGAGI. The length of the CDR3 is 15 residues. V dropped 0 bases and J dropped 8; count of bases not matched to a gene: 7. This CDR3 is CASSYSAGVPHEQFF. The CDR3 DNA reads TGTGCCAGCAGTTACTCTGCGGGAGTCCCCCATGAGCAGTTCTTC.

The rearrangement joins TRBV27 to TRBJ2-2; 9 bases map to TRBD1. Germline V CDR1 and CDR2: MNHEY, SMNVEV (reference sequence). The CDR3 is 15 residues long. J lost 4 bases, V lost 5 bases, and 5 bases had no gene match. This CDR3 is CASSQGTGFTGELFF. CDR3 DNA sequence: TGTGCCAGCAGTCAAGGGACAGGGTTCACCGGGGAGCTGTTTTTT.

This chain links TRBV6-5 with TRBJ1-2; TRBD1 agrees at 9 bases. Unmatched junction bases numbered 12, after V lost 6 bases and J lost 10 bases. CDR3 length equals 14 residues. CDR1 MNHEY and CDR2 SVGAGI come from the germline V gene. The CDR3: CASRQTGGYAPYTF. The CDR3 coding sequence is TGTGCCAGCAGGCAGACAGGGGGGTATGCTCCCTACACCTTC.

This clone was counted a single time. This rearrangement joins TRBV7-3 to TRBJ1-6; possibly TRBD1 for D (5 bases). From germline, CDR1 is SGHTA and CDR2 FQGTGA. V lost 3 bases to trimming and J lost 4 bases, with 7 bases between them. This CDR3 is built from 14 residues. The DNA of the CDR3 is TGTGCCAGCAGCTTCGGGACTTATAATTCACCCCTCCACTTT. Translation: CASSFGTYNSPLHF.

This clone was found once. V is TRBV27 and J is TRBJ2-7, with 9 nucleotides matching TRBD2. V shed 6 bases and J 2 bases; nucleotides not matched to a gene: 8. Germline V lookup: CDR1 MNHEY, CDR2 SMNVEV (reference sequence). The CDR3 consists of 15 residues. CDR3 residues: CASSNSGSPPYEQYF. CDR3 DNA sequence: TGTGCCAGCAGCAATAGCGGGAGTCCCCCCTACGAGCAGTACTTC.

The chain recombines TRBV29-1 with TRBJ2-1; D might be TRBD2 (6 bases). Germline V CDR1 and CDR2: SQVTM, ANQGSEA. The CDR3 covers 15 residues. The germline V and J ends were trimmed by 6 bases and 5 bases, with 20 bases remaining between them. CDR3 nucleotides: TGCAGCGTGGACCCGGGAGCCTTCAATGACAATGAGCAGTTCTTC. It codes for CSVDPGAFNDNEQFF.

The chain carries TRBV7-9 and TRBJ1-2; D call uncertain. The CDR3 is 14 amino acids. Germline CDR1 reads SEHNR; CDR2 reads FQNEAQ (reference sequence). V shed 4 bases and J shed 4 bases, with 13 bases lying between them. CDR3 sequence (DNA): TGTGCCAGCAGCTCACCTGGACGGTTCTATGGCTACACCTTC. Its protein product is CASSSPGRFYGYTF. Supplemented by reference TRBV7-9 and TRBJ1-2, the full variable domain reads DTGVSQNPRHKITKRGQNVTFRCDPISEHNRLYWYRQTLGQGPEFLTYFQNEAQLEKSRLLSDRFSAERPKGSFSTLEIQRTEQGDSAMYLCASSSPGRFYGYTFGSGTRLTVV.

This clone occurred a few times. The chain uses TRBV28 and TRBJ2-3; D may be TRBD1 or TRBD2 (5 bases each). The germline gives CDR1 MDHEN, CDR2 SYDVKM. Trimming cost V 1 base and J 2 bases, with 13 bases left between them. This CDR3 contains 16 residues. Written as DNA, the CDR3 is TGTGCCAGCAGTTTATCTGTGGGGGTAACCACAGATACGCAGTATTTT. Its protein product is CASSLSVGVTTDTQYF.

V usage is TRBV6-1 and J usage is TRBJ2-3, with D maybe TRBD1 (6 bases). CDR3 length equals 14 residues. Germline V CDR1 and CDR2: MNHNS, SASEGT. The V and J ends lost 6 bases and 4 bases respectively, with 14 bases between them. The chain's CDR3 is CASRLIQGADTQYF. The CDR3 coding sequence is TGTGCCAGCAGGCTAATACAGGGCGCAGATACGCAGTATTTT.

This clone was seen a single time. V usage is TRBV19 and J usage is TRBJ2-7; 9 bases align to TRBD1. In germline, CDR1 is LNHDA, CDR2 SQIVND (reference sequence). With V trimmed by 9 bases and J by 4 bases, 13 bases remained unmatched. The CDR3 runs 15 residues. CDR3 region: CASRTGANTFYEQYF. DNA of the CDR3: TGTGCCAGCCGGACAGGGGCCAACACCTTTTACGAGCAGTACTTC. Drawing the rest from reference TRBV19 and TRBJ2-7, the complete variable domain is DGGITQSPKYLFRKEGQNVTLSCEQNLNHDAMYWYRQDPGQGLRLIYYSQIVNDFQKGDIAEGYSVSREKKESFPLTVTSAQKNPTAFYLCASRTGANTFYEQYFGPGTRLTVT.

Sample share makes this clone medium-sized. Other nucleotide sequences from this sample produce the same CDR3. The genes are TRBV25-1 and TRBJ2-2, with unresolved D. CDR1 and CDR2 (germline): MGHDK, SYGVNS. The CDR3 runs to 12 residues. V dropped 2 bases and J dropped 6 bases, with 4 bases sitting between them. The CDR3 region is CASSELAGELFF. The CDR3 bases are TGTGCCAGCAGTGAACTGGCCGGGGAGCTGTTTTTT.

V usage is TRBV28 and J usage is TRBJ1-5; 7 nucleotides match TRBD1. Germline-derived CDR1 and CDR2 are MDHEN and SYDVKM. The CDR3 runs 16 residues. With 5 bases clipped from V and 5 bases from J, the junction kept 12 bases outside the gene matches. For the CDR3, the DNA is TGTGCCAGCAGTCCCTACAAGGGGGCGCGAGATCAGCCCCAGCATTTT. Translated, it gives CASSPYKGARDQPQHF.

The J gene is TRBJ1-6, the V gene TRBV5-1; D might be TRBD1 (5 bases). CDR3 length: 15 residues. The V gene's germline CDR1 is SGHRS and CDR2 YFSETQ. V gave up 0 bases and J gave up 7 bases, with 11 bases separating them. CDR3 nucleotide sequence: TGCGCCAGCAGCTTGGGGGGCCTGGGGAATTCACCCCTCCACTTT. Translating gives CASSLGGLGNSPLHF.

The rearrangement uses TRBV11-3 and TRBJ2-7; TRBD2 aligns across 10 bases. Germline CDR1 SGHNT, CDR2 YENEEA. Losses at the gene ends were 5 bases for V and 7 bases for J; bases not matched to a gene: 14. This CDR3 is 16 amino acids long. The CDR3 loop reads CASSLRASGSTEEQYF. The CDR3 DNA is TGTGCCAGCAGCCTCAGAGCTAGCGGGAGTACGGAAGAGCAGTACTTC.

V and J are TRBV7-9 and TRBJ2-1; TRBD1 matches 9 bases. With 4 bases clipped from V and 15 bases from J, the junction kept 22 bases outside the gene matches. This CDR3 is 17 amino acids long. Per the germline V gene, CDR1 is SEHNR and CDR2 is FQNEAQ (reference sequence). The CDR3 DNA reads as TGTGCCAGCAGCTCTTTACGTCAGGACAGGGGTTTTAGGGTAGGGTTCTTC. Its translation is CASSSLRQDRGFRVGFF.

This clone appeared a single time. The J gene is TRBJ1-5, the V gene TRBV30; D gene uncertain. Germline CDR1 GTSNPN, CDR2 SVGIG (reference sequence). V lost 0 bases and J lost 4, with 10 bases in between. The CDR3 covers 14 residues. The CDR3 DNA follows: TGTGCCTGGAGTGTACGTGGTAGGAATCAGCCCCAGCATTTT. Translating it yields CAWSVRGRNQPQHF.

The rearrangement links TRBV12-2 to TRBJ1-5. TRBV12-2 is tagged as a pseudogene. The CDR3 is 18 residues long. The CDR3 coding sequence is TGTGCAAGTCGCTTGGATCGGGGGGCCACGAATAGCAATCAGCCCCAGCATTTT. Translated, it gives CASRLDRGATNSNQPQHF.

CDR3 sequence: CSVERDLRDGEQYF. CDR3 DNA: TGCAGCGTTGAACGGGACCTGCGTGATGGGGAGCAGTACTTC. V and J are TRBV29-1 and TRBJ2-7; D might be TRBD1 or TRBD2, each matching 5 bases. Germline V lookup: CDR1 SQVTM, CDR2 ANQGSEA. CDR3 length: 14 residues. V was pared by 2 bases and J by 7 bases, with 18 bases between.

V and J are TRBV5-5 and TRBJ2-7, with D unresolved. This CDR3 is built from 12 residues. From germline, CDR1 is SGHKS and CDR2 YYEKEE (reference sequence). Trimming pared 6 bases from V and 0 bases from J, leaving 7 bases between. The CDR3 region is CASKADSYEQYF. CDR3 sequence (DNA): TGTGCCAGCAAGGCAGACTCCTACGAGCAGTACTTC.

The chain couples TRBV29-1 to TRBJ2-1; D is unclear. Germline loops: CDR1 SQVTM, CDR2 ANQGSEA. The CDR3 loop spans 12 amino acids. V was pared by 1 base and J by 9 bases, with 10 bases between. The CDR3 here is CSVEATWGEQFF. The CDR3, as DNA: TGCAGCGTTGAAGCCACCTGGGGTGAGCAGTTCTTC.

The chain has TRBV7-6 and TRBJ2-6; D is undetermined. V lost 5 bases, J lost 5 bases, and 22 bases lay in between. This CDR3 contains 18 residues. Per the germline V gene, CDR1 is SGHVS and CDR2 is FNYEAQ. DNA for the CDR3: TGTGCCAGCAGCCCCCTTAAAATCTCACAAAGTCGGGCCAACGTCCTGACTTTC. Translation: CASSPLKISQSRANVLTF.

This chain connects TRBV18 to TRBJ1-1, with D possibly matching TRBD1 (5 bases). V was pared by 4 bases and J by 4 bases, with 7 bases between. This CDR3 is 12 amino acids long. Germline V CDR1 and CDR2: KGHSH, LQKENI. CDR3 region: CASSLQGTEAFF. In DNA, the CDR3 is TGTGCCAGCTCACTTCAGGGCACTGAAGCTTTCTTT.

The V call is TRBV4-1, the J call TRBJ1-1, with D unclear. CDR3 length: 13 amino acids. V was cut by 1 base and J by 4 bases, with 7 bases left in between. Per the germline V gene, CDR1 is MGHRA and CDR2 is YSYEKL. The chain's CDR3 is CASSQGGFTEAFF. In DNA form, the CDR3 reads TGCGCCAGCAGCCAAGGAGGTTTCACTGAAGCTTTCTTT.